The sequence of this T cell receptor beta chain was determined in a study of Ad26.COV2.S vaccination and SARS-CoV-2 variants. The repertoire was sequenced with immunoSEQ multiplex PCR; TCRdb's copy has only in-frame clones and lacks some. The repertoire holds about 680,000 clones, with around 92% as singletons. Documented treatment: approximately 18 received Ad26.COV2.S at low or high dose, single or two shots; roughly 5 received placebo; per-sample allocation not given. Collection of samples fell on day 63 after the first vaccine or placebo injection. Germline V gene sequence: CDR1 LGHDT, CDR2 YNNKEL (reference sequence). V lost 3 bases, J lost 3 bases, and 7 bases stayed unmatched. The CDR3 has 16 amino acids.

This TCR came from a person aged 18 to 65 who received the Ad26.COV2.S COVID-19 vaccine or a placebo. The chain has TRBV3-1 (or the pseudogene TRBV3-2) and TRBJ2-7; 11 nucleotides match TRBD1. Sequences were derived from peripheral blood, sampled in a trial of Ad26.COV2.S vaccine versus placebo. CDR3 in DNA: TGTGCCAGCAGCCACCGCTCCGGGACAGGGGGCTACGAGCAGTACTTC. This sequence encodes CASSHRSGTGGYEQYF.